This T cell receptor beta chain was sequenced during a study of response to subunit inactivated influenza vaccine. TCRdb passed the RT-PCR reads through MiXCR, listing each CDR3 protein once. The data contain roughly 460,000 distinct CDR3 sequences, 11% of them seen just once; the ten biggest clones take up about 12%. About this clonotype: Its target is not known.

Trimming removed 0 bases from V and 11 bases from J, with 12 bases in between. This CDR3 has 13 amino acids. Germline CDR1 is SGHRS and CDR2 is YFSETQ. Study-level findings and limits: A suggestion made by the authors is that each seasonal influenza vaccination recruits few new T cells.

The sample here was PBMCs from blood, taken 45 days after vaccination. The rearrangement uses TRBV5-1 and TRBJ2-4, with D maybe TRBD2 (6 bases). This TCR was sampled from a man aged 50-60 years who received an inactivated influenza vaccine. The CDR3 DNA follows: TGCGCCAGCAGCTTGGAAGCGGGCACGGTTCAGTACTTC. Amino acid sequence: CASSLEAGTVQYF.